The 3 T cell receptor beta chains below come from one sample, sequenced in a study of T cells in Graves' hyperthyroidism and ophthalmopathy. Authors of the study amplified TCR beta CDR3 regions from RNA transcripts. The TCR CDR3 first-round RT-PCR relied on the HTBI primer set. TCRdb processed the multiplex PCR reads anew with MiXCR; each CDR3 protein has one entry. Of 480,000 or so distinct CDR3 sequences in the sample, about 45% were seen once. The sequencing sample was made of peripheral blood or thyroid tissue (not recorded which). Source of these receptors: an adult woman with Graves' disease, either hyperthyroidism or ophthalmopathy (not recorded which).

As for this clonotype: The junction does not match germline at one end; this may be a read error. V is TRBV9 and J is TRBJ2-7; D gene ambiguous. This CDR3 is built from 14 residues. Germline CDR1 SGDLS, CDR2 YYNGEE. DNA of the CDR3: TGTGCCAGCAGCGTAGGGTCCAGCTCATACGAGCAGCACTTC. It yields the protein CASSVGSSSYEQHF.

On this clonotype itself: Germline and junction disagree at one end, which may indicate a read error. The chain recombines TRBV7-7 with TRBJ2-5; 7 bases map to TRBD1. The CDR3 consists of 15 residues. Germline V CDR1 and CDR2: SSHAT, FNYEAQ (reference sequence). As DNA, the CDR3 is TGTGCTAGCAGCTTATCCCGGGACAGCCAAGAGACCCAGTACTTC. This gives the protein CASSLSRDSQETQYF.

The genes are TRBV9 and TRBJ2-5; D might be TRBD1 or TRBD2, each matching 7 bases. CDR1 and CDR2 (germline): SGDLS, YYNGEE. Trimming took off 0 bases at V and 5 bases at J, with 14 bases between the two ends. The length of the CDR3 is 15 residues. The CDR3 region is CASSVATGEGETQYF. The CDR3 coding sequence is TGTGCCAGCAGCGTAGCTACAGGGGAGGGGGAGACCCAGTACTTC.